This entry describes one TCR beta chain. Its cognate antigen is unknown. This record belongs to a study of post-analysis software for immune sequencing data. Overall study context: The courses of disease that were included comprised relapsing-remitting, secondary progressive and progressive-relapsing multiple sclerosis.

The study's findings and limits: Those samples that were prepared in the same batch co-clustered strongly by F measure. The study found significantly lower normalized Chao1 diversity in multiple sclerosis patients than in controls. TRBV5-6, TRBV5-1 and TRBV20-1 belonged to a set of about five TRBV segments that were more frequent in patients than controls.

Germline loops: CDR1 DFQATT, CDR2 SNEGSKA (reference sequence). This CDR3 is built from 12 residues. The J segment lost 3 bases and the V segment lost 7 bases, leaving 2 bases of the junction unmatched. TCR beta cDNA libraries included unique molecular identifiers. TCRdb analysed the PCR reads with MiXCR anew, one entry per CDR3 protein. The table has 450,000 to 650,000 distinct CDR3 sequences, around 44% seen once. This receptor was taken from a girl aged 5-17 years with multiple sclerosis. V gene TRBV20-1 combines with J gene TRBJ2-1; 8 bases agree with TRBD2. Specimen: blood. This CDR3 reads CSGAGDYNEQFF. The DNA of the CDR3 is TGCAGTGGAGCGGGGGACTACAATGAGCAGTTCTTC.